This TCR beta chain was profiled in a study of T cells in localized non-small cell lung cancer. Study-wide points: In the blood, greater T cell density corresponded to longer overall survival. Multi-region tumor sequencing was not done, so intratumor heterogeneity could not be excluded. Paired adjacent lung recovered a median roughly 54 of the top 100 tumor clones.

Assay: immunoSEQ multiplex PCR; the TCRdb copy retains only in-frame clones and omits some. The table shows approximately 2,500 clones, with about a sixth occurring only once. Looked up from germline, CDR1 is MDHEN and CDR2 is SYDVKM. This CDR3 is 13 amino acids long. Trimming pared 2 bases from V and 1 base from J, leaving 5 bases between. This clone was found a few times. Its antigen remains unidentified. The sample was lung tumor tissue, taken before any cancer treatment. The TCR originated in a woman aged 40-70 years with stage II lung adenocarcinoma. The rearrangement joins TRBV28 to TRBJ1-1, with D possibly TRBD1 on 5 matching bases. In DNA form, the CDR3 reads TGTGCCAGCAGTTTAGGGGGGAACACTGAAGCTTTCTTT. Protein sequence: CASSLGGNTEAFF.